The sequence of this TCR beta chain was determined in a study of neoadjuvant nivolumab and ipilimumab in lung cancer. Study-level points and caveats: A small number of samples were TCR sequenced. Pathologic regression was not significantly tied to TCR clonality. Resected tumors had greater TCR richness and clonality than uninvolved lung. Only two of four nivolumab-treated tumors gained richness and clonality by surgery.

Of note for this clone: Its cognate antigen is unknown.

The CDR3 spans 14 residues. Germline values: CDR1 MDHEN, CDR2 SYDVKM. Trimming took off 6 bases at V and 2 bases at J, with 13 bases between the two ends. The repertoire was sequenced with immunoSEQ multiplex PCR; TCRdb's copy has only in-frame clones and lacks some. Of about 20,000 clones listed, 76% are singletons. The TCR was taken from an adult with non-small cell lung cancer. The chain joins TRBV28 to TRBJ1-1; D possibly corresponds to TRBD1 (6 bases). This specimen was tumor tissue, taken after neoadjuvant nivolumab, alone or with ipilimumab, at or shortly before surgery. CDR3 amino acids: CASSQQGRNTEAFF. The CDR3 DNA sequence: TGTGCCAGCAGCCAACAGGGAAGAAACACTGAAGCTTTCTTT.